The 4 T cell receptor beta chains presented below share a single source sample, sequenced in a study of cytomegalovirus exposure and HLA in healthy donors. Vbeta (60) and Jbeta (13) primers were used in the PCR. TCRdb's table, derived via immunoSEQ multiplex PCR, lists solely in-frame clones and lacks some. The sample lists more than 85,000 clones; roughly 80% were seen once. Material: PBMCs. The receptors here all came from a woman in her forties or fifties in good health and CMV-seropositive.

The chain recombines TRBV5-1 with TRBJ1-1; D gene unclear. The CDR3 consists of 14 residues. Germline V gene sequence: CDR1 SGHRS, CDR2 YFSETQ. V was trimmed by 4 bases and J by 1 base, leaving 11 bases between them. The CDR3 loop reads CASSQIPGNTEAFF. The CDR3 region has the DNA TGCGCCAGCAGCCAAATTCCAGGGAACACTGAAGCTTTCTTT.

The V call is TRBV5-1, the J call TRBJ1-6; 8 bases align to TRBD1. Germline V gene sequence: CDR1 SGHRS, CDR2 YFSETQ. The trim removed 0 bases at V and 7 bases at J, leaving 3 bases unmatched. The CDR3 runs to 15 residues. CDR3 loop: CASSLEGQENSPLHF. CDR3 nucleotide sequence: TGCGCCAGCAGCTTGGAGGGACAGGAGAATTCACCCCTCCACTTT.

DNA for the CDR3: TGTGCCATCAGTGCGGGACTAGCGGAAGAGACCCAGTACTTC. It specifies CAISAGLAEETQYF. The rearrangement uses TRBV10-3 and TRBJ2-5; TRBD2 matches at 11 bases. The V segment lost 4 bases and the J segment 3 bases; nucleotides outside the gene matches: 1. Germline CDR1 ENHRY, CDR2 SYGVKD. This CDR3 contains 14 residues.

For this clone: Compared with germline, one end of the junction differs, possibly owing to a read error. This sequence joins TRBV7-2 and TRBJ2-4, with D perhaps matching TRBD2 (6 bases). This CDR3 has 15 amino acids. CDR1 is SGHTA and CDR2 is FQGNSA in the germline V gene. The CDR3: CASSLWRGGKNSQYF. The CDR3 region has the DNA TGTGCCAGCAGCTTATGGCGGGGAGGCAAAAACAGTCAGTACTTC.